Presented here are 20 T cell receptor beta chains from one specimen sequenced in a study of CD8 T cells in Susac syndrome. Reverse transcription of roughly 0.5 to 1 ug RNA was carried out with random hexamers. TCRdb analysed the immunoSEQ multiplex PCR reads with MiXCR anew, one entry per CDR3 protein. There are around 230,000 distinct CDR3 sequences in the sample; 96% occur only once, and 0.095% to 0.12% lies in the top ten. Sample: CD4+ T cells from PBMCs. The source of these receptors is a human donor with Susac syndrome.

The chain recombines TRBV5-1 with TRBJ2-1, with D tentatively TRBD2 (6 bases). The ends were cut back, 7 bases at V and 4 bases at J, with 18 bases in the middle. This CDR3 spans 15 amino acids. The V gene's germline CDR1 is SGHRS and CDR2 YFSETQ. CDR3 sequence: CASAFDGRAYNEQFF. CDR3 nucleotides: TGCGCCAGCGCGTTCGACGGGAGAGCTTACAATGAGCAGTTCTTC.

This rearrangement joins TRBV30 to TRBJ2-3; 14 nucleotides align to TRBD2. Unmatched junction bases numbered 6, after V lost 0 bases and J lost 7 bases. CDR1 and CDR2 (germline): GTSNPN, SVGIG (reference sequence). The CDR3 has 16 residues. CDR3 in DNA: TGTGCCTGGAGTGTACCGACTAGCGGGAGGGCGAATACGCAGTATTTT. Translation gives CAWSVPTSGRANTQYF.

This clonotype was found once. This chain links TRBV18 with TRBJ2-1; no reliable D call. The ends were cut back, 0 bases at V and 6 bases at J, with 6 bases in the middle. The length of the CDR3 is 13 residues. The V gene's germline CDR1 is KGHSH and CDR2 LQKENI. Here the CDR3 reads CASSPPGVNEQFF. The CDR3 DNA follows: TGTGCCAGCTCACCACCGGGCGTCAATGAGCAGTTCTTC.

This sequence joins TRBV11-1 and TRBJ2-7; D is unresolved. The CDR3 length is 14 residues. Deletions cut 2 bases from V and 0 bases from J, with 8 bases between. Germline V gives CDR1 SGHAT, CDR2 FQDESV (reference sequence). This chain's CDR3 is CASSLSRSSYEQYF. In nucleotides, the CDR3 is TGTGCCAGCAGCTTATCGCGAAGCTCCTACGAGCAGTACTTC.

The chain carries TRBV6-5 and TRBJ1-1, with D hard to call. From germline, CDR1 is MNHEY and CDR2 SVGAGI. This CDR3 spans 14 amino acids. Trimming stripped 6 bases from V and 1 base from J, with 12 bases between. This CDR3 is CASRSLTANTEAFF. The CDR3 DNA reads TGTGCCAGCAGATCCCTGACGGCGAACACTGAAGCTTTCTTT.

The chain has TRBV28 and TRBJ1-2; no definite D call. Trimming stripped 2 bases from V and 4 bases from J, with 5 bases between. The CDR3 totals 12 residues. Germline assignment: CDR1 MDHEN and CDR2 SYDVKM. DNA of the CDR3: TGTGCCAGCAGTTTAGGAACCTATGGCTACACCTTC. Translated, it gives CASSLGTYGYTF.

The chain joins TRBV7-2 to TRBJ2-7; 13 bases are shared with TRBD2. With V trimmed by 5 bases and J by 5 bases, 9 bases remained unmatched. The CDR3 is 16 amino acids. In germline, CDR1 is SGHTA, CDR2 FQGNSA. CDR3 in DNA: TGTGCCAGCAGCCTCTGGACTAGCGGGAGATCGGACGAGCAGTACTTC. This encodes CASSLWTSGRSDEQYF.

The gene calls are TRBV18 and TRBJ2-6, with D perhaps TRBD1 (5 bases). V was trimmed by 3 bases and J by 0 bases, leaving 12 bases between them. The CDR3 contains 17 residues. From germline, CDR1 is KGHSH and CDR2 LQKENI. CDR3 in DNA: TGTGCCAGCTCACCTCGACAGTATTACTCTGGGGCCAACGTCCTGACTTTC. Its protein product is CASSPRQYYSGANVLTF.

This rearrangement joins TRBV29-1 to TRBJ2-7; weak D call: TRBD1 (5 bases). This CDR3 contains 14 residues. Germline CDR1 SQVTM, CDR2 ANQGSEA. Trimming took 6 bases from V and 3 from J, leaving 18 bases between them. CDR3 sequence: CSVFREDRIYEQYF. In nucleotides, the CDR3 is TGCAGCGTCTTTAGGGAAGACAGAATCTACGAGCAGTACTTC.

The table lists this clonotype with a count of one. V and J are TRBV29-1 and TRBJ2-7, with D possibly being TRBD1 (5 bases). Trimming removed 0 bases at V and 7 bases at J, with 16 bases between. Germline CDR1 SQVTM, CDR2 ANQGSEA. The CDR3 is made up of 14 amino acids. The CDR3 sequence is CSVEDGAAGREQYF. The DNA for the CDR3 is TGCAGCGTTGAAGATGGTGCGGCAGGGCGAGAGCAGTACTTC.

The chain has TRBV28 and TRBJ2-7; D might be TRBD1 (6 bases). Trimming pared 8 bases from V and 2 bases from J, leaving 19 bases between. This CDR3 comprises 15 residues. CDR1 and CDR2 from the germline V gene are MDHEN and SYDVKM. The CDR3 here is CASLTPGHTTYEQYF. In DNA, the CDR3 is TGTGCCAGCCTAACCCCGGGACACACCACCTACGAGCAGTACTTC.

The chain links TRBV6-5 to TRBJ2-5; D is tentatively TRBD1 or TRBD2 (5 bases each). This CDR3 is 15 amino acids long. Trimming took 6 bases from V and 5 from J, leaving 19 bases between them. Germline CDR1 is MNHEY and CDR2 is SVGAGI. The CDR3 DNA follows: TGTGCCAGCAGCCGGCGGGCGACTTGGGGGGAGACCCAGTACTTC. Amino acids: CASSRRATWGETQYF.

This clonotype appeared a single time. The chain is built from TRBV9 and TRBJ2-5; TRBD1 aligns across 10 bases. Per the germline V gene, CDR1 is SGDLS and CDR2 is YYNGEE. CDR3 length: 16 residues. V trimming: 2 bases; J trimming: 5 bases; junction bases outside the gene matches: 9. The CDR3 region has the DNA TGTGCCAGCAGCGTGACCCGGGACAGGGGCTTGGAGACCCAGTACTTC. It encodes CASSVTRDRGLETQYF.

The genes are TRBV5-1 and TRBJ1-2; D gene unclear. V was clipped by 0 bases and J by 6 bases, with 15 bases between them. CDR3 size: 15 residues. Germline V lookup: CDR1 SGHRS, CDR2 YFSETQ. CDR3 amino acids: CASSLAAGGVNGYTF. The CDR3 coding sequence is TGCGCCAGCAGCTTGGCGGCAGGCGGGGTGAATGGCTACACCTTC.

This chain's CDR3 is CASEGRETQYF. The DNA for the CDR3 is TGTGCCAGCGAAGGGCGGGAGACCCAGTACTTC. The V and J genes are TRBV12-3 or TRBV12-4 and TRBJ2-5; D not resolved. This CDR3 is 11 amino acids long. Trimming took off 8 bases at V and 5 bases at J, with 9 bases between the two ends.

The chain is built from TRBV5-1 and TRBJ1-1; a possible D gene is TRBD1 (6 bases). The germline V gene encodes CDR1 SGHRS and CDR2 YFSETQ. V was clipped by 5 bases and J by 0 bases, with 20 bases between them. CDR3 length equals 17 residues. CDR3 in amino acids: CASRSQGSSFMNTEAFF. The DNA of the CDR3 is TGCGCCAGCAGGAGCCAGGGGTCATCCTTCATGAACACTGAAGCTTTCTTT.

V gene TRBV30 combines with J gene TRBJ2-1; D gene ambiguous. CDR3 length: 14 residues. With 0 bases removed from V and 9 bases from J, the gap between germline ends came to 15 bases. Germline values: CDR1 GTSNPN, CDR2 SVGIG (reference sequence). The CDR3 DNA follows: TGTGCCTGGAGTGTTCTAAAGCAATTGGGTGAGCAGTTCTTC. Its protein product is CAWSVLKQLGEQFF.

J is TRBJ2-5 and V is TRBV5-1; 9 bases are a match to TRBD1. This CDR3 is built from 14 residues. Germline CDR1 is SGHRS and CDR2 is YFSETQ. V lost 5 bases and J lost 3; bases outside the gene matches: 5. The CDR3 DNA is TGCGCCAGCAGTTCCGGGACAGGGAAAGAGACCCAGTACTTC. This gives the protein CASSSGTGKETQYF.

The V and J genes are TRBV29-1 and TRBJ2-7, with 10 positions matching TRBD2. Germline V CDR1 and CDR2: SQVTM, ANQGSEA. The ends lost 5 bases at V and 3 bases at J; junction bases unmatched: 7. CDR3 length equals 14 residues. This CDR3 is CSVTTSGNRYEQYF. The CDR3 DNA reads TGCAGCGTTACTACTAGCGGGAACCGCTACGAGCAGTACTTC.

The rearrangement links TRBV30 to TRBJ1-3; D is unresolved. CDR3 size: 11 residues. The germline V gene has CDR1 GTSNPN and CDR2 SVGIG (reference sequence). Trimming shortened V by 4 bases and J by 1 base, and 2 bases separated the two germline ends. CDR3 bases: TGTGCCTGGACTTCTGGAAACACCATATATTTT. Translated: CAWTSGNTIYF. The full variable domain, with the rest looked up from reference TRBV30 and TRBJ1-3, is SQTIHQWPATLVQPVGSPLSLECTVEGTSNPNLYWYRQAAGRGLQLLFYSVGIGQISSEVPQNLSASRPQDRQFILSSKKLLLSDSGFYLCAWTSGNTIYFGEGSWLTVV.